This is a list of T cell receptor beta chains from one sample in a study of blood T cell repertoires in COVID-19. Data came from immunoSEQ multiplex PCR; TCRdb stores just in-frame clones and leaves some out. The sample gives under 200,000 clones, 75% to 95% of which show up once; approximately 0.5% is in the top ten. Sequencing was performed on peripheral blood. These TCRs come from a man aged 50 to 60 with acute or convalescent COVID-19. Each CDR3 is given with its conserved first and last residue. The D gene is left open where the match is weak. Some rows mark clone size as missing; the rest say once, few, many or name a class of expanded clone.

j_call d_call clone_size v_call cdr3_nt cdr3_aa
TRBJ1-5 - once TRBV28 TGTGCCAGCAGTTTTTCAGGCAGCCTCAATCAGCCCCAGCATTTT CASSFSGSLNQPQHF
TRBJ1-6 - - TRBV4-2 TGTGCCAGCAGCCAAGCTATCGGGTCGTCACCCCTCCACTTT CASSQAIGSSPLHF
TRBJ2-2 - - TRBV24-1 TGTGCCACCAGTGACCGGGACAACCCGAACACCGGGGAGCTGTTTTTT CATSDRDNPNTGELFF
TRBJ2-5 - - TRBV18 TGTGCCAGCTCACCACCGTCACTACTTCAGACCCAGTACTTC CASSPPSLLQTQYF
TRBJ1-6 TRBD1 - TRBV7-3 TGTGCCAGCAGAGAAGGGACAGGGTATAATTCACCCCTCCACTTT CASREGTGYNSPLHF
TRBJ2-5 TRBD2 - TRBV7-2 TGTGCCAGCAGCTTCGGTCTAGCGGCTGGTGAGACCCAGTACTTC CASSFGLAAGETQYF
TRBJ2-3 - - TRBV9 TGTGCCAGCAGCACAAGACCCGGGGAGATCACAGATACGCAGTATTTT CASSTRPGEITDTQYF
TRBJ1-1 - - TRBV27 TGTGCCAGCAGTTTCACAGGCACTGAAGCTTTCTTT CASSFTGTEAFF
TRBJ2-1 TRBD1 - TRBV7-3 TGTGCCAGCAGCTTAGAGGGACAGGGCTGGAATGAGCAGTTCTTC CASSLEGQGWNEQFF
TRBJ1-5 TRBD1 - TRBV6-2/TRBV6-3 TGTGCCAGCAGCGGATTGGGACAGGGTAACCAGCCCCAGCATTTT CASSGLGQGNQPQHF
TRBJ2-7 - - TRBV7-9 TGTGCCAGCAGAGGTGGAGTCCGTTTCTACGAGCAGTACTTC CASRGGVRFYEQYF
TRBJ2-1 - - TRBV19 TGTGCCAGTGGAAGGGGCGGGACTTCCTACAATGAGCAGTTCTTC CASGRGGTSYNEQFF
TRBJ1-1 - - TRBV7-9 TGTGCCAGCAGCTTAGAGGGAAGAGGGACTGAAGCTTTCTTT CASSLEGRGTEAFF
TRBJ1-4 TRBD1 - TRBV10-3 TGTGCCATCAGTCGGGACAGGGCGAGTGGTGAAAAACTGTTTTTT CAISRDRASGEKLFF
TRBJ2-1 TRBD1 - TRBV5-5 TGTGCCAGCAGCTCCGGGCCGGGACAGGGGGCAGGAGGCAATGAGCAGTTCTTC CASSSGPGQGAGGNEQFF
TRBJ1-5 - - TRBV7-9 TGTGCCAGCAGCTTTTCGGAGAGCAATCAGCCCCAGCATTTT CASSFSESNQPQHF
TRBJ1-1 - - TRBV19 TGTGCCAGTAGATGGGGCAACAGGGCGAACACTGAAGCTTTCTTT CASRWGNRANTEAFF